Detailed here is one T cell receptor (beta chain). The antigen remains undetermined. Depths of 1 in 200,000 to 1 in 1 million T cells were the sequencing target. Generated by immunoSEQ multiplex PCR, the TCRdb table keeps only in-frame clones and is missing some. Of tens of thousands of clones listed, roughly 71% are singletons. Germline V gene lookup returns CDR1 SEHNR and CDR2 FQNEAQ (reference sequence). The CDR3 extends over 15 amino acids. Trimming cost V 5 bases and J 8 bases, with 21 bases left between them. These data originate in a study of cytotoxic CD8 clonotypes in ibrutinib-treated CLL. Study information: By median around 69 months, approximately twelve had progressed and some 14 stayed remitted; responses had been 2 complete and approximately 24 partial. Specimens for response were gathered following a median 12 months of therapy, spanning 6 to 36. Study conclusions and caveats: Samples from sustained-remission and progressing patients were taken at different times.

The sequence came from a human donor with chronic lymphocytic leukemia. The chain has TRBV7-9 and TRBJ1-2; D remains unclear. Sequencing was performed on PBMCs, taken after 12 months of ibrutinib treatment. CDR3 loop: CASSHPRSSAGGYTF. CDR3 nucleotide sequence: TGTGCCAGCAGCCACCCTAGGAGCTCCGCCGGGGGCTACACCTTC.